A single sample is the source of the 23 T cell receptor beta chains below, sequenced in a study of cytomegalovirus exposure and HLA in healthy donors. Both 60 Vbeta primers and 13 Jbeta primers went into the PCR. Clones were sequenced by immunoSEQ multiplex PCR, and TCRdb holds only the in-frame ones, with some missing. The sample has about 150,000 clones, approximately 84% seen once. The sample taken for sequencing was PBMCs. Every receptor here comes from a man aged 18 to 29 in good health and CMV-seronegative.

This clone was picked up one time. V gene TRBV12-5 combines with J gene TRBJ1-3, with D uncertain. CDR1 and CDR2 from the germline V gene are LGHNT and FRNRAP. The CDR3 length is 13 residues. Trimming removed 2 bases from V and 5 bases from J, with 7 bases in between. The CDR3 is CASGLYSRNTIYF. Here the CDR3 DNA reads TGTGCTAGTGGTTTGTACAGCAGAAACACCATATATTTT.

As DNA, the CDR3 is TGCGCCAGCAGCCAAGGGACAGGGGGAAGGTTTTATGGCTACACCTTC. Translating gives CASSQGTGGRFYGYTF. The rearrangement links TRBV4-1 to TRBJ1-2, with 10 positions matching TRBD1. The ends lost 1 base at V and 5 bases at J; junction bases unmatched: 7. CDR1 and CDR2 from the germline V gene are MGHRA and YSYEKL. This CDR3 is built from 16 residues.

J is TRBJ1-1 and V is TRBV18; D not certain. V shed 3 bases and J shed 11 bases, with 10 bases lying between them. In germline, CDR1 is KGHSH, CDR2 LQKENI. The CDR3 extends over 11 amino acids. The CDR3 loop reads CASSPNKEAFF. The CDR3 DNA reads as TGTGCCAGCTCACCGAACAAGGAGGCTTTCTTT.

The chain employs TRBV27 and TRBJ2-5, with TRBD2 identical over 9 bases. The CDR3 has 15 amino acids. Germline V gene lookup returns CDR1 MNHEY and CDR2 SMNVEV (reference sequence). Germline trimming cut 7 bases from V and 1 base from J; bases unmatched to any gene: 7. The CDR3: CASTNSGGLQETQYF. The CDR3 DNA reads as TGTGCCAGCACTAACAGCGGGGGGCTCCAAGAGACCCAGTACTTC.

The chain recombines TRBV6-6 with TRBJ2-7, with 13 nucleotides matching TRBD2. This CDR3 is 15 amino acids long. Germline V gene data show CDR1 as MNHNY and CDR2 as SVGAGI (reference sequence). With 1 base clipped from V and 6 bases from J, the junction kept 3 bases outside the gene matches. CDR3: CASSYLLAGGSEQYF. In DNA form, the CDR3 reads TGTGCCAGCAGTTACTTACTAGCGGGGGGGAGCGAGCAGTACTTC.

The chain uses TRBV18 and TRBJ2-7, with 7 bases aligning to TRBD1. Germline V lookup: CDR1 KGHSH, CDR2 LQKENI. There are 13 residues in the CDR3. J gave up 3 bases and V 3 bases, and 2 bases lay outside the gene matches. The chain's CDR3 is CASSPGDSYEQYF. For the CDR3, the DNA is TGTGCCAGCTCACCGGGGGACAGCTACGAGCAGTACTTC.

V usage is TRBV4-1 and J usage is TRBJ2-2; 7 nucleotides match TRBD1. V trimming: 0 bases; J trimming: 5 bases; junction bases outside the gene matches: 9. The CDR3 is made up of 17 amino acids. Germline assignment: CDR1 MGHRA and CDR2 YSYEKL. The CDR3 DNA follows: TGCGCCAGCAGCCAAGAAAATGGACAGGATATAACCGGGGAGCTGTTTTTT. Its protein is CASSQENGQDITGELFF.

This chain joins TRBV5-4 and TRBJ2-1; TRBD2 aligns across 8 bases. The CDR3 contains 15 residues. Trimming at V came to 4 bases and at J to 0 bases, leaving 3 bases not matched to a gene. From germline, CDR1 is SGHNT and CDR2 YYREEE (reference sequence). CDR3 region: CASSIAGSSYNEQFF. CDR3 coding DNA: TGTGCCAGCAGCATAGCGGGGAGCTCCTACAATGAGCAGTTCTTC.

J is TRBJ1-2 and V is TRBV7-9; 8 positions agree with TRBD1. V lost 3 bases and J lost 5; bases outside the gene matches: 8. This CDR3 is 15 amino acids long. The germline gives CDR1 SEHNR, CDR2 FQNEAQ (reference sequence). The chain's CDR3 is CASSFGQGDKYGYTF. The CDR3 coding sequence is TGTGCCAGCAGCTTTGGACAGGGTGACAAGTATGGCTACACCTTC.

This clone was counted between two and nine times. The chain is built from TRBV6-1 and TRBJ1-3; the D gene is possibly TRBD1 (5 bases). Germline CDR1 reads MNHNS; CDR2 reads SASEGT. The CDR3 is 15 amino acids. Trimming shortened V by 8 bases and J by 0 bases, and 14 bases separated the two germline ends. The CDR3 bases are TGTGCCAGCCTTGTACAGGACTACTCTGGAAACACCATATATTTT. The encoded protein is CASLVQDYSGNTIYF.

V usage is TRBV5-1 and J usage is TRBJ2-1; 7 bases map to TRBD1. CDR3 length equals 15 residues. Trimming removed 6 bases from V and 2 bases from J; junction bases left unmatched: 8. Germline V CDR1 and CDR2: SGHRS, YFSETQ. In nucleotides, the CDR3 is TGCGCCAGCACCCAGGACAGGATAACCTACAATGAGCAGTTCTTC. It encodes CASTQDRITYNEQFF.

This chain joins TRBV5-6 and TRBJ2-2; D ambiguous. This CDR3 comprises 16 residues. Germline CDR1 SGHDT, CDR2 YYEEEE. The V end lost 6 bases, the J end lost 1 base, and 16 bases lay between the germline ends. The CDR3 region is CASTGVGFGNTGELFF. The DNA for the CDR3 is TGTGCCAGCACCGGAGTTGGGTTTGGGAACACCGGGGAGCTGTTTTTT.

V is TRBV25-1 and J is TRBJ2-5, with 14 bases fitting TRBD2. Germline loops: CDR1 MGHDK, CDR2 SYGVNS. The CDR3 contains 13 residues. V shed 10 bases, J shed 5 bases, and the junction held 3 bases outside the gene matches. As DNA, the CDR3 is TGTGCCACGAGACTAGCGGGAGGGGAGACCCAGTACTTC. Residues: CATRLAGGETQYF.

The genes are TRBV6-5 and TRBJ1-2, with D uncertain. Germline CDR1 is MNHEY and CDR2 is SVGAGI. V was clipped by 7 bases and J by 0 bases, with 15 bases between them. This CDR3 is 15 amino acids long. Written as DNA, the CDR3 is TGTGCCAGCAAACTACCCACGGGAGCTAACTATGGCTACACCTTC. It translates to CASKLPTGANYGYTF.

The gene calls are TRBV29-1 and TRBJ2-1; 8 nucleotides align to TRBD2. CDR1 SQVTM and CDR2 ANQGSEA come from the germline V gene. The ends lost 0 bases at V and 3 bases at J; junction bases unmatched: 10. The CDR3 extends over 17 amino acids. The CDR3 reads CSVEDPSTSVGYNEQFF. The DNA for the CDR3 is TGCAGCGTTGAAGATCCGTCGACTAGCGTAGGCTACAATGAGCAGTTCTTC.

The chain has TRBV2 and TRBJ2-7; 11 bases fit TRBD2. The CDR3 sequence is 13 residues long. Trimming removed 6 bases from V and 6 bases from J; junction bases left unmatched: 4. Germline V gene sequence: CDR1 SNHLY, CDR2 FYNNEI. DNA of the CDR3: TGTGCCAGCAGACTAGCGGGAGCCGGCGAGCAGTACTTC. Translating it yields CASRLAGAGEQYF.

This chain connects TRBV7-9 to TRBJ2-1; D call uncertain. V lost 5 bases to trimming and J lost 13 bases, with 15 bases between them. The CDR3 length is 12 residues. Germline V CDR1 and CDR2: SEHNR, FQNEAQ (reference sequence). The CDR3 nucleotides are TGTGCCAGCAGCGGGCAATCGCGTTCCCAGTTCTTC. This gives the protein CASSGQSRSQFF.

The rearrangement uses TRBV30 and TRBJ1-2; 8 positions agree with TRBD1. V lost 0 bases to trimming and J lost 3 bases; unmatched junction nucleotides: 3. This CDR3 has 14 amino acids. Germline lookup yields CDR1 GTSNPN and CDR2 SVGIG (reference sequence). The CDR3: CAWSVPGQDYGYTF. The CDR3 DNA follows: TGTGCCTGGAGTGTACCGGGACAGGACTATGGCTACACCTTC.

About this clone: One end of the junction is discordant with germline, which a read error may explain. CDR3 sequence: CASSLGAGGPHTQYF. CDR3 coding DNA: TGTGCTAGCAGCTTAGGTGCGGGAGGGCCCCATACGCAGTATTTT. This chain uses TRBV7-7 with TRBJ2-3; 9 bases line up with TRBD2. The CDR3 spans 15 residues. Germline assignment: CDR1 SSHAT and CDR2 FNYEAQ (reference sequence).

V and J are TRBV7-9 and TRBJ1-1, with a tentative D call TRBD1 (6 bases). Per germline, CDR1 SEHNR and CDR2 FQNEAQ (reference sequence). Trimming took 2 bases from V and 0 from J, leaving 13 bases between them. The CDR3 consists of 16 residues. The CDR3 nucleotides are TGTGCCAGCAGCTTATTGGCGGGGGCTCTGAACACTGAAGCTTTCTTT. Translating it yields CASSLLAGALNTEAFF. The variable domain in full, with the rest retrieved from reference TRBV7-9 and TRBJ1-1, is DTGVSQNPRHKITKRGQNVTFRCDPISEHNRLYWYRQTLGQGPEFLTYFQNEAQLEKSRLLSDRFSAERPKGSFSTLEIQRTEQGDSAMYLCASSLLAGALNTEAFFGQGTRLTVV.

The rearrangement joins TRBV6-1 to TRBJ2-2, with D possibly being TRBD2 (7 bases). The CDR3 runs 14 residues. The V and J ends lost 7 bases and 7 bases respectively, with 16 bases between them. The germline V gene has CDR1 MNHNS and CDR2 SASEGT. The CDR3 loop is CASKGGREVGELFF. In nucleotides, the CDR3 is TGTGCCAGCAAGGGGGGACGGGAGGTCGGGGAGCTGTTTTTT.

CDR3 nucleotides: TGTGCCACCAGCAGTGACACCTCCTACGAGCAGTACTTC. Its protein is CATSSDTSYEQYF. This chain joins TRBV15 and TRBJ2-5; no firm D call. The end of the DNA is better explained by TRBJ2-7, so the J call may be wrong. Germline CDR1 and CDR2: LNHNV and YYDKDF (reference sequence). This CDR3 contains 13 residues.

The V gene is TRBV18, the J gene TRBJ2-2; D perhaps matches TRBD1 (6 bases). Trimming pared 3 bases from V and 3 bases from J, leaving 14 bases between. The V gene's germline CDR1 is KGHSH and CDR2 LQKENI. The CDR3 loop spans 16 amino acids. CDR3 nucleotide sequence: TGTGCCAGCTCACCTATTACAGGGTCGGACACCGGGGAGCTGTTTTTT. Protein product: CASSPITGSDTGELFF.